The clone carrying this T cell receptor (beta chain) was observed a single time. Its antigen is as yet unknown. Treatment given: oral pan-JAK inhibitor, 5-10 mg twice daily. This sample is drawn from a study of CD8+ T cells in alopecia areata. About the research overall: Those treated were given oral tofacitinib at 5 to 10 mg twice daily.

TCR sequencing used cDNA made by reverse transcription of extracted RNA. Sequenced by immunoSEQ multiplex PCR; TCRdb stores in-frame clones only, minus some. This sample carries 150,000 or so clones, about 85% of them seen once, and the ten largest clones take under 15%. Deletions cut 8 bases from V and 4 bases from J, with 12 bases between. The CDR3 length is 13 residues. Germline V gene lookup returns CDR1 LNHDA and CDR2 SQIVND (reference sequence). General study results and limits: In scalp samples, resident alphabeta T cells of normal skin are also sequenced. Scalp and blood samples kept many expanded lesional clones throughout tofacitinib.

The material was CD8+ T cells sorted from blood, obtained at week 4, from a patient treated with tofacitinib. The chain links TRBV19 to TRBJ1-5; D gene uncertain. This sequence originates from a human donor with alopecia areata. Here the CDR3 reads CASLGPENQPQHF. The CDR3 bases are TGTGCCAGTCTAGGGCCTGAGAATCAGCCCCAGCATTTT.